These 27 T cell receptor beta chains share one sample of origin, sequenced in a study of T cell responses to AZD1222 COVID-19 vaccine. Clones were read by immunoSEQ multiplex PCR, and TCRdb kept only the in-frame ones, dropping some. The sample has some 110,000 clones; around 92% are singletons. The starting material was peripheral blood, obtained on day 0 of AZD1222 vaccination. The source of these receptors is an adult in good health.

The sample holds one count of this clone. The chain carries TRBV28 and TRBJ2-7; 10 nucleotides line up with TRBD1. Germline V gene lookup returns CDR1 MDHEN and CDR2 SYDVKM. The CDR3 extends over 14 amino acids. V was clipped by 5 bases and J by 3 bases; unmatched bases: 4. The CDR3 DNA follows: TGTGCCAGCAGTCAAAGGACAGGGGGCTACGAGCAGTACTTC. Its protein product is CASSQRTGGYEQYF.

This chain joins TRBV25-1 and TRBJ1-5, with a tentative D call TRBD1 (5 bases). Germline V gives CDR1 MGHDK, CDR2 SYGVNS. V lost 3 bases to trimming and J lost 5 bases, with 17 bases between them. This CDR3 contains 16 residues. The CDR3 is CASSDRVRKVDQPQHF. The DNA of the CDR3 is TGTGCCAGCAGTGACAGGGTGAGGAAGGTCGATCAGCCCCAGCATTTT.

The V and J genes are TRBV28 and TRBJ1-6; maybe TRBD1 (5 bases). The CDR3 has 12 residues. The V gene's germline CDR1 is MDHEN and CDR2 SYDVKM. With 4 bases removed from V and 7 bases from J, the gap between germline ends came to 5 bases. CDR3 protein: CASSWGNSPLHF. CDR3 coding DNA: TGTGCCAGCAGTTGGGGGAATTCACCCCTCCACTTT.

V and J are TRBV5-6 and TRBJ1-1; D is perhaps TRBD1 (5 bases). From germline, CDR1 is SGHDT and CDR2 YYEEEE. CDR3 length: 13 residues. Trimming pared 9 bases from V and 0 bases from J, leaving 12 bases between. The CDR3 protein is CATGGEMNTEAFF. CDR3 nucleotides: TGTGCCACCGGGGGTGAGATGAACACTGAAGCTTTCTTT.

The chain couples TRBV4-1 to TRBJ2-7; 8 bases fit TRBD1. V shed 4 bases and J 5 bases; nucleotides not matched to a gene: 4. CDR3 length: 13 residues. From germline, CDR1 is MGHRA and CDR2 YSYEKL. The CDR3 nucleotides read TGCGCCAGCAGCCGGGACAGGAGGAACGAGCAGTACTTC. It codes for CASSRDRRNEQYF.

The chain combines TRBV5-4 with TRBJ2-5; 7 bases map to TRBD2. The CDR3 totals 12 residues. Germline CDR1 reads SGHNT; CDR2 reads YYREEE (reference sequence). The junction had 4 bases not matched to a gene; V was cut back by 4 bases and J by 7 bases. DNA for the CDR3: TGTGCCAGCAGCCCATGGGAGGGGACCCAGTACTTC. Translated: CASSPWEGTQYF.

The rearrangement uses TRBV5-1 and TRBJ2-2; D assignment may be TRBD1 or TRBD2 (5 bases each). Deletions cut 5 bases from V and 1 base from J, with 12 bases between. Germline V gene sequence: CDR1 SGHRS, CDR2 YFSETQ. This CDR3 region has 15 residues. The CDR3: CASRRGVENTGELFF. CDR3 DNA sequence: TGCGCCAGCAGGAGGGGAGTGGAGAACACCGGGGAGCTGTTTTTT.

This CDR3 is CASMVGGPSDTQYF. As DNA, the CDR3 is TGTGCCAGCATGGTGGGAGGGCCCTCGGATACGCAGTATTTT. The chain employs TRBV3-1 (or the pseudogene TRBV3-2) and TRBJ2-3; the match to TRBD2 covers 7 bases. The CDR3 length is 14 residues. V dropped 7 bases and J dropped 6; count of bases not matched to a gene: 10. Germline assignment: CDR1 LGHDT and CDR2 YNNKEL (reference sequence).

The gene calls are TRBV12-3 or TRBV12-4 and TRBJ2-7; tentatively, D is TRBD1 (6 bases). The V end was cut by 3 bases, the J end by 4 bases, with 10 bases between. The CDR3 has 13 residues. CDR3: CASSFGQPYEQYF. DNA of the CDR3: TGTGCCAGCAGTTTCGGACAGCCGTACGAGCAGTACTTC.

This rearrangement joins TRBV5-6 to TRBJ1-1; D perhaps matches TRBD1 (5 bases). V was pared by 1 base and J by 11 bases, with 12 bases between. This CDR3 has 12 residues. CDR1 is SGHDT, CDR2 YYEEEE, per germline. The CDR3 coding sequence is TGTGCCAGCAGCTTGTTGGGACTTGAGGCTTTCTTT. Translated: CASSLLGLEAFF.

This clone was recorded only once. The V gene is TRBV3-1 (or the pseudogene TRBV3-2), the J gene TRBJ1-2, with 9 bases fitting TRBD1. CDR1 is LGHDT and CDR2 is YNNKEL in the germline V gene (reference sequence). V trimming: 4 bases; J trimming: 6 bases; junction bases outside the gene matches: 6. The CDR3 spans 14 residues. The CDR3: CASSRIQGADGYTF. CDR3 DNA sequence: TGTGCCAGCAGCCGAATACAGGGGGCCGATGGCTACACCTTC.

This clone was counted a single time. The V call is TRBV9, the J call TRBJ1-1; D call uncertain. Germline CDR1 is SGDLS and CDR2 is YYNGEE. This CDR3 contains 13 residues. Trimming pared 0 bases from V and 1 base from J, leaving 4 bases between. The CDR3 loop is CASSVGWNTEAFF. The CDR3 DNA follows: TGTGCCAGCAGCGTAGGTTGGAACACTGAAGCTTTCTTT.

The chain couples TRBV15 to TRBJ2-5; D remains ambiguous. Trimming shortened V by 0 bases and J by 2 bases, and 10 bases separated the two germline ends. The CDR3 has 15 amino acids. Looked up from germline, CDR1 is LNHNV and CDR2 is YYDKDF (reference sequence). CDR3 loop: CATSRDRAAQETQYF. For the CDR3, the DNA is TGTGCCACCAGCAGAGATCGGGCAGCACAAGAGACCCAGTACTTC. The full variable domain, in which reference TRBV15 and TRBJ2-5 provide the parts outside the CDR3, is DAMVIQNPRYQVTQFGKPVTLSCSQTLNHNVMYWYQQKSSQAPKLLFHYYDKDFNNEADTPDNFQSRRPNTSFCFLDIRSPGLGDTAMYLCATSRDRAAQETQYFGPGTRLLVL.

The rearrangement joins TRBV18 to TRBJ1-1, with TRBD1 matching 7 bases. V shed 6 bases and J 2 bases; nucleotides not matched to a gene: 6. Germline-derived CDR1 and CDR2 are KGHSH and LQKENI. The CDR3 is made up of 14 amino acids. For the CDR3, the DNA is TGTGCCAGCTCCCAGACAGGGCCTAACACTGAAGCTTTCTTT. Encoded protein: CASSQTGPNTEAFF.

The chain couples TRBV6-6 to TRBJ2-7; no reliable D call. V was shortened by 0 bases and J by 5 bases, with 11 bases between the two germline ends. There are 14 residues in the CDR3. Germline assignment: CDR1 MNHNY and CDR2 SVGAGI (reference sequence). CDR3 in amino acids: CASSYSMVADEQYF. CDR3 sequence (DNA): TGTGCCAGCAGTTACTCGATGGTGGCCGACGAGCAGTACTTC.

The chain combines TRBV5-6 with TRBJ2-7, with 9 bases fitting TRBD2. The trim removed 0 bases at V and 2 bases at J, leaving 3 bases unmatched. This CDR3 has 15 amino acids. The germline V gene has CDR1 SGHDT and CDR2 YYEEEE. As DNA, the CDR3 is TGTGCCAGCAGCTTGGGGATAGCGGGAGCCTACGAGCAGTACTTC. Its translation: CASSLGIAGAYEQYF.

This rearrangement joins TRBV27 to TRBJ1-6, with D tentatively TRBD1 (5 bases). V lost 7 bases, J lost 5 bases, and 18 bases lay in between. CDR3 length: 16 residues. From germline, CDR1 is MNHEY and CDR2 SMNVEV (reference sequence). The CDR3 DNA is TGTGCCAGCACCCTTCTACCGGGACCGAATAATTCACCCCTCCACTTT. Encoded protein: CASTLLPGPNNSPLHF.

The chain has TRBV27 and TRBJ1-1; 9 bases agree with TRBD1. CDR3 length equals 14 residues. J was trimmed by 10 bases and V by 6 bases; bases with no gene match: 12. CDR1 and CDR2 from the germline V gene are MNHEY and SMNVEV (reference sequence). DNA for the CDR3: TGTGCCAGCAGCCCTCTTGGACAGGGGAAAACAGCTTTCTTT. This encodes CASSPLGQGKTAFF.

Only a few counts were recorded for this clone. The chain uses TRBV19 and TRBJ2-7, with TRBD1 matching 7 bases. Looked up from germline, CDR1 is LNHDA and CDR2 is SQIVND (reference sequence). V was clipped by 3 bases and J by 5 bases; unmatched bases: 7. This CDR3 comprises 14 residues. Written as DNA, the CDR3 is TGTGCCAGTAGTATTGGACAGGTGAATCACGAGCAGTACTTC. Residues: CASSIGQVNHEQYF.

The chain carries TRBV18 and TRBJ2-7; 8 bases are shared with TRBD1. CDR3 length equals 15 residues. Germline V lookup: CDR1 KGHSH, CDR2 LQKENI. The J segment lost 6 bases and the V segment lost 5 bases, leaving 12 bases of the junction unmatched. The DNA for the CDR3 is TGTGCCAGCTCAACCTCGACAGGGGTCCCTTCCGAGCAGTACTTC. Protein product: CASSTSTGVPSEQYF.

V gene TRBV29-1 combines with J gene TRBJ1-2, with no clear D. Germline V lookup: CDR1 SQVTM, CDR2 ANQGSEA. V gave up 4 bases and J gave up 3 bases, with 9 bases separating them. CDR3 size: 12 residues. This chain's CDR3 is CSVVSVDYGYTF. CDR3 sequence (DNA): TGCAGCGTTGTGTCAGTGGACTATGGCTACACCTTC.

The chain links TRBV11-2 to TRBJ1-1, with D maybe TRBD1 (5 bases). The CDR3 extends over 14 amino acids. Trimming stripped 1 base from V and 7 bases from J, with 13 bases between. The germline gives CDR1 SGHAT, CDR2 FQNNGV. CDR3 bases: TGTGCCAGCAGCTTAGGCTGGGGGGACGGTGAAGCTTTCTTT. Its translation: CASSLGWGDGEAFF.

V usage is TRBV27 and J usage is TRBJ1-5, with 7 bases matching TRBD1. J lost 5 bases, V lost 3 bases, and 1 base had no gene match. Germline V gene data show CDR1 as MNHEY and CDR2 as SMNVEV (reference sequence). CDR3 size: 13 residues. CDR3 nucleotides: TGTGCCAGCAGTTTGGACAGGTATCAGCCCCAGCATTTT. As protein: CASSLDRYQPQHF.

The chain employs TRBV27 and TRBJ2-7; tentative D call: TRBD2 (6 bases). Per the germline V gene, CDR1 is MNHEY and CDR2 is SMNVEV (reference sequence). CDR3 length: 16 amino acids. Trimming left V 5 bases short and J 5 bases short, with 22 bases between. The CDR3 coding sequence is TGTGCCAGCAGTGCTTATCGCGGGAACGCTAATAACGAGCAGTACTTC. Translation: CASSAYRGNANNEQYF.

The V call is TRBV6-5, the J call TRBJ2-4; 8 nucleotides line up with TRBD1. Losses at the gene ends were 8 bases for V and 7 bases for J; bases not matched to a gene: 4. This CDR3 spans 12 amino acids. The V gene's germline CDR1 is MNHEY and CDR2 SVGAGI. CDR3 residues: CASGQGGNIQYF. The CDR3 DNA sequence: TGTGCCAGCGGACAGGGCGGGAACATTCAGTACTTC.

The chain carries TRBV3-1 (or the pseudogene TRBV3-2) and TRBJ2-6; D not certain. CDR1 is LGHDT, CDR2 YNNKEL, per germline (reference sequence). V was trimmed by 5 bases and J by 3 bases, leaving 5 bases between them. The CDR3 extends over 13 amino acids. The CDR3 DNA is TGTGCCAGCAGCACCCATGGGGCCAACGTCCTGACTTTC. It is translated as CASSTHGANVLTF.

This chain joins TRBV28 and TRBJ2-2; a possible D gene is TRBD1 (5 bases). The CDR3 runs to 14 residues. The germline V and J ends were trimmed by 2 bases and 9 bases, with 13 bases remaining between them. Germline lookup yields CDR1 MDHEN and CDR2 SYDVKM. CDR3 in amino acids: CASSLSLGVRELFF. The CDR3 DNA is TGTGCCAGCAGTTTAAGTCTAGGGGTCAGGGAGCTGTTTTTT. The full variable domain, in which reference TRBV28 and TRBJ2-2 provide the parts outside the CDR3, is DVKVTQSSRYLVKRTGEKVFLECVQDMDHENMFWYRQDPGLGLRLIYFSYDVKMKEKGDIPEGYSVSREKKERFSLILESASTNQTSMYLCASSLSLGVRELFFGEGSRLTVL.